This T cell receptor (beta chain) appears in the sequencing data of a study of blood T cell repertoires in COVID-19. Study information: Samples taken during acute and convalescent COVID-19 were collected in the United States, Italy and Spain. PBMCs, B-cell-depleted T cells, or T cells provided the cDNA or gDNA that made up the material.

Methods used by the authors: How many nucleated cells were present was estimated from reference gene primer amplification. Here immunoSEQ multiplex PCR was the method, and the copy in TCRdb shows in-frame clones only, minus some. From that table come the V and J calls and clone size; the DNA was used to work out D and trimming. Among tens of thousands of clones listed, about 87% were seen once. Sequenced input: peripheral blood. The receptor comes from a woman aged 45-65 years with acute or convalescent COVID-19.

CDR3 region: CASSAGLTAEAFF. CDR3 sequence (DNA): TGTGCCAGCTCAGCGGGCCTCACTGCTGAAGCTTTCTTT. V gene TRBV18 combines with J gene TRBJ1-1; no clear D gene. Germline V gene sequence: CDR1 KGHSH, CDR2 LQKENI. This CDR3 has 13 residues. V shed 5 bases and J shed 6 bases, with 13 bases lying between them.